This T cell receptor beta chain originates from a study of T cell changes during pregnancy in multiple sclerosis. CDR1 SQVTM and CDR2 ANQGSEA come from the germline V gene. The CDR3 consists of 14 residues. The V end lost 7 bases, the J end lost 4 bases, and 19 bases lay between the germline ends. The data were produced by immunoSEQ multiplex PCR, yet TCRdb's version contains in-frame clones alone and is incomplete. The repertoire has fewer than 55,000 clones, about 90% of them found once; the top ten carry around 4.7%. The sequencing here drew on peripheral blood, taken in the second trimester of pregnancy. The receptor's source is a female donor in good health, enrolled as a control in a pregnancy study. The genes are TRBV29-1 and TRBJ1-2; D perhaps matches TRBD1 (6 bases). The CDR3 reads CSATPLDSRYGYTF. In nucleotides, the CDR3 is TGCAGCGCCACTCCTTTGGACAGCCGCTATGGCTACACCTTC.